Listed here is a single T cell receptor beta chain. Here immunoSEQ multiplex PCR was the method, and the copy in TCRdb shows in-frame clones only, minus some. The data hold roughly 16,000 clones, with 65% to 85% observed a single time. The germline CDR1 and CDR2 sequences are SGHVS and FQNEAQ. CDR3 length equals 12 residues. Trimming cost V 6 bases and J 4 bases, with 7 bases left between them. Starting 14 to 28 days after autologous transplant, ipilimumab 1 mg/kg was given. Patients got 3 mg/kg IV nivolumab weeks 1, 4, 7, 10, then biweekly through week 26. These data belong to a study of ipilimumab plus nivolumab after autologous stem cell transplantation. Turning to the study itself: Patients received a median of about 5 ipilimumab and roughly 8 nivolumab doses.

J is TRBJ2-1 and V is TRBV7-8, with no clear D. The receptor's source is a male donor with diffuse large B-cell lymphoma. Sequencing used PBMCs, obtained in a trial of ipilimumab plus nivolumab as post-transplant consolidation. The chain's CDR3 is CASRRLYNEQFF. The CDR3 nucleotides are TGTGCCAGCAGACGTTTATACAATGAGCAGTTCTTC. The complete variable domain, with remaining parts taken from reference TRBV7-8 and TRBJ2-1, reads GAGVSQSPRYKVAKRGQDVALRCDPISGHVSLFWYQQALGQGPEFLTYFQNEAQLDKSGLPSDRFFAERPEGSVSTLKIQRTQQEDSAVYLCASRRLYNEQFFGPGTRLTVL.